This T cell receptor (beta chain) was profiled in a study of molecular identifiers for immune sequencing clone quantification. Broader study findings: Highly expanded clone sizes could be underestimated by identical TCR molecules sharing a barcode. Spike-in Jurkat TCR RNA from a single cell reportedly registered among about 1 million naive cells. Effector cells had over 98% of their molecules in clones above 20 RNA copies, while naive cells had under 1%.

Using a CD8+CD4-CCR7+CD45RA+ phenotype, naive CD8 T cells were sorted. Deletions cut 5 bases from V and 4 bases from J, with 16 bases between. The CDR3 is 15 amino acids. TCRdb re-analysed the PCR reads in MiXCR, keeping a single row per CDR3 protein. The sample has approximately 670,000 distinct CDR3 sequences; nearly 20% are singletons. This clonotype was detected many times. The antigen remains unidentified. The TCR was taken from a human donor in good health. Some libraries in this study had Jurkat cell RNA spiked in. Sequenced material: naive CD8+ T cells from blood, with Jurkat cell RNA spiked in. Subset of the sample: FACS-sorted CD8+CD4-CCR7+CD45RA+ naive T cells. This chain links TRBV12-3 or TRBV12-4 with TRBJ2-3; maybe TRBD1 (6 bases). The CDR3 nucleotides are TGTGCCAGCAGTCCGGCAGGGGTTAATGCAGATACGCAGTATTTT. It specifies CASSPAGVNADTQYF.